This TCR beta chain comes out of a study of blood T cells in healthy people across ages. CDR3 size: 14 residues. The germline CDR1 and CDR2 sequences are MNHEY and SVGAGI. The V end lost 0 bases, the J end lost 5 bases, and 10 bases lay between the germline ends. Combining a sample-barcoded 5' primer with a J-beta primer mix, a second PCR ran for roughly 6 to 11 cycles. A single record per CDR3 protein comes from TCRdb applying MiXCR to the 5' RACE reads. The sample lists 780,000 or so distinct CDR3 sequences; 25% were seen once. These data were likewise used in another study, on T cells of mothers and their children. As that report states: Each donor was one of three healthy Caucasian mothers or one of their six children.

This sequence was found in a boy between 10 and 17 years old in good health. The sequencing input was blood. The chain combines TRBV6-5 with TRBJ2-5; D gene ambiguous. The CDR3 DNA reads as TGTGCCAGCAGTTACTCGATGGTGGCTGAGACCCAGTACTTC. Its translation is CASSYSMVAETQYF.